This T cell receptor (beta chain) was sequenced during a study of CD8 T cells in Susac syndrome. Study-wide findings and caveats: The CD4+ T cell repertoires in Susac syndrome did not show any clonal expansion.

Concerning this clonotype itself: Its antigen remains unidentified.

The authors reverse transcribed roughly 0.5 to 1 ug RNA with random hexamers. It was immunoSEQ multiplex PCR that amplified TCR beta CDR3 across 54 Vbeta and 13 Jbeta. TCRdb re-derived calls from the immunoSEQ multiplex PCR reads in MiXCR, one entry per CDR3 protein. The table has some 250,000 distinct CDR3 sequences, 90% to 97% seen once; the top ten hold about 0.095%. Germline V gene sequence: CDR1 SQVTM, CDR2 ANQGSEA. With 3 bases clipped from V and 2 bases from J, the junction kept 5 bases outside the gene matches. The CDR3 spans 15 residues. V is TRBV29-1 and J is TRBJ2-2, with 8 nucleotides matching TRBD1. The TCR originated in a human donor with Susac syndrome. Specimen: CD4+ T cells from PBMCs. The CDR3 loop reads CSVEPQGANTGELFF. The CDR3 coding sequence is TGCAGCGTTGAGCCTCAGGGGGCAAACACCGGGGAGCTGTTTTTT.